This T cell receptor beta chain was recorded in a study of T cell changes during pregnancy in multiple sclerosis. Assay used: immunoSEQ multiplex PCR; TCRdb lists only in-frame clones, some missing. The sample records about 100,000 clones, about 90% being singletons. The ends lost 2 bases at V and 2 bases at J; junction bases unmatched: 6. The CDR3 runs 16 residues. CDR1 is MNHEY, CDR2 SVGAGI, per germline. Sample: peripheral blood, taken in the third trimester of pregnancy. The gene calls are TRBV6-5 and TRBJ1-5; 7 bases line up with TRBD1. This TCR was recovered from a female donor in good health, enrolled as a control in a pregnancy study. This CDR3 reads CASSYRGQGGNQPQHF. The CDR3 DNA reads as TGTGCCAGCAGTTACAGGGGGCAGGGTGGCAATCAGCCCCAGCATTTT.